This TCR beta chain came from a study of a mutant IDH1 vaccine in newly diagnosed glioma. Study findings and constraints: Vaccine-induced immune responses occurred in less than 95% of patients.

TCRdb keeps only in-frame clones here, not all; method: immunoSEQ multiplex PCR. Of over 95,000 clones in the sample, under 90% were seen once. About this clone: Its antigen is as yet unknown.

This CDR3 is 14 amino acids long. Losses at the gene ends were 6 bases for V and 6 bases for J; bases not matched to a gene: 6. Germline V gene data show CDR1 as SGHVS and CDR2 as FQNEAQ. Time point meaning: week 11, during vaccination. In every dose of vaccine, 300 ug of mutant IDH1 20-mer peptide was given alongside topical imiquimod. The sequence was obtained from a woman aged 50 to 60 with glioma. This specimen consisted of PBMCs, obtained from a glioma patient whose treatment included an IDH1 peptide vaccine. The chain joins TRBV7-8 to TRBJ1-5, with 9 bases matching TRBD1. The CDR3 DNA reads TGTGCCAGCAGAAGCGACAGGGGGGGTCAGCCCCAGCATTTT. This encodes CASRSDRGGQPQHF.